This T cell receptor (beta chain) comes out of a study of cytomegalovirus exposure and HLA in healthy donors. Nominally healthy donors were sampled, though unrecorded immune exposures were likely. Of note for this clone: No antigen is known for it.

V was pared by 5 bases and J by 5 bases, with 9 bases between. CDR1 is MDHEN, CDR2 SYDVKM, per germline. This CDR3 is built from 13 residues. Findings and limits, study-wide: In an earlier analysis, most TCR beta V segments were productive about 87% or about 30% of the time.

Both 60 Vbeta primers and 13 Jbeta primers went into the PCR. Method: immunoSEQ multiplex PCR; TCRdb's copy keeps in-frame clones and lacks some. Of approximately 98,000 clones listed, 75% to 85% were seen once; the top ten hold roughly 11%. The chain combines TRBV28 with TRBJ1-4; the D gene is possibly TRBD1 (5 bases). Sequencing used PBMCs. The clonotype was recovered from a young man in good health and CMV-seropositive. CDR3 DNA sequence: TGTGCCAGCAGTAAGGGGATAAATGAAAAACTGTTTTTT. It encodes CASSKGINEKLFF.